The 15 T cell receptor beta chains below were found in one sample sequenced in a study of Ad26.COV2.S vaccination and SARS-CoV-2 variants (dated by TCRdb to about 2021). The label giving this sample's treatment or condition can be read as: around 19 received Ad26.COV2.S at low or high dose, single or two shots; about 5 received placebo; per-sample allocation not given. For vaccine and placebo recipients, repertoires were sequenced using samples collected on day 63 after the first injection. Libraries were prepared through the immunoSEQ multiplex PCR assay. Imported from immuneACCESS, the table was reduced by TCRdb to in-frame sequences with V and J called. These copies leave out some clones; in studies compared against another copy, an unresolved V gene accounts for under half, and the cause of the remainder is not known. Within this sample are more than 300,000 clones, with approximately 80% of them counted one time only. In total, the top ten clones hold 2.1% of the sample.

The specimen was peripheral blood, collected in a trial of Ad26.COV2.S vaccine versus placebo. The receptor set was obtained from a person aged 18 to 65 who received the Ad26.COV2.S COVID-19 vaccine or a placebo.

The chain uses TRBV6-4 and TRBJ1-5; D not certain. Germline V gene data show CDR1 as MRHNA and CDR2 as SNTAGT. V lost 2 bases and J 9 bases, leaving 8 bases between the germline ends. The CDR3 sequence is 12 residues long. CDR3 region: CASSDSTGPQHF. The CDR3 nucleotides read TGTGCCAGCAGTGACAGTACGGGGCCCCAGCATTTT.

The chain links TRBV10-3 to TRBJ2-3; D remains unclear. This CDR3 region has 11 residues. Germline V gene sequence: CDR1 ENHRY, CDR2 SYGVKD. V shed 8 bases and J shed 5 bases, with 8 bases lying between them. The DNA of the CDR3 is TGTGCCATCGCTAGTGGAGATACGCAGTATTTT. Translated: CAIASGDTQYF.

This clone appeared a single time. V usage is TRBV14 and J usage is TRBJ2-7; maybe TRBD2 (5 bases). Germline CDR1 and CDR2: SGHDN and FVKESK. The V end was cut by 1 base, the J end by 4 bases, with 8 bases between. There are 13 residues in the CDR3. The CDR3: CASSQGGGYEQYF. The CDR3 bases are TGTGCCAGCAGCCAAGGAGGCGGGTACGAGCAGTACTTC.

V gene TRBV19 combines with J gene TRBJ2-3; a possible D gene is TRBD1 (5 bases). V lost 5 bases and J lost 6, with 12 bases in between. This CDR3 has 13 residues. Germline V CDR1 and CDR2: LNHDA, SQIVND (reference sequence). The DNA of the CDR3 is TGTGCCAGTAGTGTCAGGGTCCTGGATACGCAGTATTTT. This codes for CASSVRVLDTQYF.

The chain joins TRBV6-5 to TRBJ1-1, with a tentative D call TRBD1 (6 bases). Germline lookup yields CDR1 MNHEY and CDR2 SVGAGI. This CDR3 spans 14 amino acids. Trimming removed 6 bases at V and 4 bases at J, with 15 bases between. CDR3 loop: CASSLQGGSTEAFF. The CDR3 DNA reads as TGTGCCAGCAGCCTACAGGGAGGTAGCACTGAAGCTTTCTTT.

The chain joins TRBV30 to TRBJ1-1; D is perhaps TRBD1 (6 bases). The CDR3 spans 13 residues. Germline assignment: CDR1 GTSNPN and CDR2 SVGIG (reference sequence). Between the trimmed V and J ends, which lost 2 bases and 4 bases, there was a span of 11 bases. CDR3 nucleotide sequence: TGTGCCTGGAGTTTGGGGGCAGGCACTGAAGCTTTCTTT. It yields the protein CAWSLGAGTEAFF.

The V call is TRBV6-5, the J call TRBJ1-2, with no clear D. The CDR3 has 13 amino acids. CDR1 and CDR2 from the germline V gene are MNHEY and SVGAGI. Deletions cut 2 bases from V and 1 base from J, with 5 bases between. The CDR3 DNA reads TGTGCCAGCAGTTACGGGGATAACTATGGCTACACCTTC. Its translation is CASSYGDNYGYTF.

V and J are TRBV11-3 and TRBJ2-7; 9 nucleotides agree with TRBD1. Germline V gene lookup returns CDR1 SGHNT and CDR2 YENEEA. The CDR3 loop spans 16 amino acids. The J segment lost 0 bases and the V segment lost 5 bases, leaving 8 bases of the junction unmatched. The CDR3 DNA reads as TGTGCCAGCAGCCAATTGGGGACAGGGAGCTCCTACGAGCAGTACTTC. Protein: CASSQLGTGSSYEQYF.

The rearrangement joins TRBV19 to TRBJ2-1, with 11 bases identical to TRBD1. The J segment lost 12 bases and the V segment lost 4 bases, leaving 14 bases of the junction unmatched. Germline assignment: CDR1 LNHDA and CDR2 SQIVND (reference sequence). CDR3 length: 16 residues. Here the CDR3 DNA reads TGTGCCAGTAGTAAGAGCGGGGACAGGGGGAACAGGGCGCAGTTCTTC. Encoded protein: CASSKSGDRGNRAQFF. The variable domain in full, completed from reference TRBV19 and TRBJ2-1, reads DGGITQSPKYLFRKEGQNVTLSCEQNLNHDAMYWYRQDPGQGLRLIYYSQIVNDFQKGDIAEGYSVSREKKESFPLTVTSAQKNPTAFYLCASSKSGDRGNRAQFFGPGTRLTVL.

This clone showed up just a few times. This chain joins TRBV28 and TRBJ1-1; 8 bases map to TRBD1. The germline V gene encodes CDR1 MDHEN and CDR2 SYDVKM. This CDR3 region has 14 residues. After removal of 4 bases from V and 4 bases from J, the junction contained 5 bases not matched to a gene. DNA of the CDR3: TGTGCCAGCAGTTCGACAGGGGATGCCACTGAAGCTTTCTTT. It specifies CASSSTGDATEAFF.

The CDR3 reads CASQDRGMTPLHF. The CDR3 bases are TGTGCCTCACAGGACAGGGGGATGACACCCCTCCACTTT. J is TRBJ1-6 and V is TRBV19; 10 nucleotides align to TRBD1. Germline CDR1 LNHDA, CDR2 SQIVND (reference sequence). CDR3 length: 13 amino acids. V lost 11 bases and J lost 11; bases outside the gene matches: 9.

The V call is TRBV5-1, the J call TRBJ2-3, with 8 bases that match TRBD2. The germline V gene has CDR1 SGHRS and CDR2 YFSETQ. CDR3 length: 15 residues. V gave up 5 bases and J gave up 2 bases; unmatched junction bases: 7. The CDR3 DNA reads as TGCGCCAGCAGTTTATTAGCGGGGATCACAGATACGCAGTATTTT. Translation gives CASSLLAGITDTQYF.

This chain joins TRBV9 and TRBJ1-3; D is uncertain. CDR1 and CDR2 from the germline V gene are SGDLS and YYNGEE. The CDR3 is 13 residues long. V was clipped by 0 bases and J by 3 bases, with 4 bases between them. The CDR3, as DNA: TGTGCCAGCAGCGTAGACAGTGGAAACACCATATATTTT. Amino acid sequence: CASSVDSGNTIYF.

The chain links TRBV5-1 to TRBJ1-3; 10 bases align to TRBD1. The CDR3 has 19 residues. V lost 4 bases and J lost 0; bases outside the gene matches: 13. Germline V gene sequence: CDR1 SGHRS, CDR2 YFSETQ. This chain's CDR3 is CASSASGTGVPLSGNTIYF. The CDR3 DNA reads TGCGCCAGCAGCGCCTCCGGGACAGGGGTTCCTCTCTCTGGAAACACCATATATTTT.

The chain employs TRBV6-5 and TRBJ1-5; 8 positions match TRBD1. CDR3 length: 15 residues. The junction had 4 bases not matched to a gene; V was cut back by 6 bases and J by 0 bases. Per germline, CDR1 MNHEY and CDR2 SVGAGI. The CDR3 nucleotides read TGTGCCAGCAGACCTACAGGGGGTAGCAATCAGCCCCAGCATTTT. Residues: CASRPTGGSNQPQHF.